These T cell receptor beta chains were read from a single sample in a study of T-cell reconstitution after alpha-beta-depleted transplantation in children. TCRdb re-derived calls from the PCR reads in MiXCR, one entry per CDR3 protein. The table has roughly 790,000 distinct CDR3 sequences, around 15% seen once. The sequences come from PBMCs, mostly from graft donor cells, collected 360 days after TCRalphabeta/CD19-depleted stem cell transplant. The receptors here all came from a male patient between 5 and 17 years old who had a stem cell transplant for acute lymphoblastic leukemia, so the T cells may come from the graft donor. Both conserved end residues are part of each CDR3. D genes are given only for firm matches. Size values are once, few and many counts, or a class for expanded clones, and some rows have none.

CASSPSKAGTSTGELFF	TGCGCCAGCAGCCCAAGCAAGGCGGGAACCTCCACCGGGGAGCTGTTTTTT	TRBJ2-2	NA	17	few	TRBV5-1
CAISDPTRTEQYF	TGTGCCATCAGTGACCCGACTAGAACCGAGCAGTACTTC	TRBJ2-7	NA	13	NA	TRBV10-3
CATSSRERLYGYTF	TGTGCCACCAGCTCCCGGGAACGTCTCTATGGCTACACCTTC	TRBJ1-2	NA	14	few	TRBV15
CASSLGGRPNYGYTF	TGTGCCAGCAGCCTGGGGGGGCGGCCTAACTATGGCTACACCTTC	TRBJ1-2	NA	15	few	TRBV12-3/TRBV12-4
CASSVEQVYEQYF	TGTGCCAGCAGTGTGGAACAGGTCTACGAGCAGTACTTC	TRBJ2-7	NA	13	NA	TRBV2
CASSSTGTSLLGEQYF	TGTGCCAGCAGCTCAACCGGGACTAGCCTCTTGGGCGAGCAGTACTTC	TRBJ2-7	TRBD2	16	few	TRBV7-2
CAETPQGPFSGANVLTF	TGTGCTGAAACCCCGCAGGGGCCCTTCTCTGGGGCCAACGTCCTGACTTTC	TRBJ2-6	NA	17	many	TRBV11-2
CASSHQGNTIYF	TGTGCCAGCAGCCATCAGGGGAACACCATATATTTT	TRBJ1-3	NA	12	NA	TRBV7-2
CSGPTSGIGNEQFF	TGCAGCGGCCCGACTAGCGGGATCGGCAATGAGCAGTTCTTC	TRBJ2-1	TRBD2	14	many	TRBV29-1
CASSAGLAGAGELFF	TGTGCCAGCAGTGCGGGACTAGCGGGAGCCGGGGAGCTGTTTTTT	TRBJ2-2	TRBD2	15	NA	TRBV2
CASSLSQVEKLFF	TGTGCCAGCAGCTTATCACAGGTGGAAAAACTGTTTTTT	TRBJ1-4	NA	13	NA	TRBV7-9
CASSSWRRAGVSTGELFF	TGTGCCAGCAGTTCGTGGAGGAGGGCCGGAGTTTCCACCGGGGAGCTGTTTTTT	TRBJ2-2	NA	18	NA	TRBV12-3/TRBV12-4
CATTGPSTGLNEQYF	TGTGCCACTACTGGGCCCTCGACAGGGTTGAACGAGCAGTACTTC	TRBJ2-7	TRBD1	15	NA	TRBV19
CASSLASQTYGYTF	TGCGCCAGCAGCTTGGCCAGTCAGACCTATGGCTACACCTTC	TRBJ1-2	NA	14	few	TRBV5-1
CASRLGVYGRVNTEAFF	TGTGCCAGCAGACTAGGGGTGTACGGAAGAGTGAACACTGAAGCTTTCTTT	TRBJ1-1	NA	17	NA	TRBV12-3/TRBV12-4
CASSANRARPSYEQYF	TGCGCCAGCAGCGCCAACAGGGCTCGACCCTCCTACGAGCAGTACTTC	TRBJ2-7	NA	16	NA	TRBV5-1
CASSPLQGAHGYTF	TGCGCCAGCAGCCCATTACAGGGGGCCCATGGCTACACCTTC	TRBJ1-2	TRBD1	14	many	TRBV5-1
CASSPLDSIYGYTF	TGTGCCAGCTCACCACTTGACTCCATCTATGGCTACACCTTC	TRBJ1-2	NA	14	NA	TRBV18
CATSVSGSTYNEQFF	TGTGCCACCAGCGTATCCGGGTCCACTTACAATGAGCAGTTCTTC	TRBJ2-1	NA	15	few	TRBV15
CSAGGTVRSYEQYF	TGCAGCGCGGGGGGGACAGTTCGCTCCTACGAGCAGTACTTC	TRBJ2-7	NA	14	few	TRBV29-1
CSVGAVDYEQYF	TGCAGCGTTGGGGCGGTGGACTACGAGCAGTACTTC	TRBJ2-7	NA	12	NA	TRBV29-1
CSVEGQGDTGELFF	TGCAGCGTTGAAGGCCAGGGAGACACCGGGGAGCTGTTTTTT	TRBJ2-2	NA	14	few	TRBV29-1
CASSLQPTGQNQPQHF	TGTGCCAGCAGTTTACAACCCACGGGACAGAATCAGCCCCAGCATTTT	TRBJ1-5	TRBD1	16	few	TRBV6-5